This T cell receptor beta chain was profiled in a study of T cells in Graves' hyperthyroidism and ophthalmopathy. Regions amplified from RNA transcripts were the TCR beta CDR3 regions. First-round RT-PCR with HTBI primers amplified the TCR CDR3 region. One entry per CDR3 protein results from TCRdb running MiXCR on the multiplex PCR reads. The table records about 280,000 distinct CDR3 sequences, less than 30% of them present only once. The V gene lost 6 bases and the J gene lost 2 bases, with 17 bases spanning the gap. Germline V gene data show CDR1 as LGHNT and CDR2 as FRNRAP. The CDR3 is 15 residues long. This clonotype showed up many times.

The sequenced sample was blood. The receptor was derived from a man aged 40-49 years with Graves' hyperthyroidism that later progressed to Graves' ophthalmopathy. This chain links TRBV12-5 with TRBJ2-7, with D perhaps assigned TRBD1 or TRBD2 (5 bases each). The CDR3, as DNA: TGTGCTAGTGGCCCGGGACCGGTTAACACCTACGAGCAGTACTTC. This gives the protein CASGPGPVNTYEQYF. Variable domain in full (rest from reference TRBV12-5 and TRBJ2-7): DARVTQTPRHKVTEMGQEVTMRCQPILGHNTVFWYRQTMMQGLELLAYFRNRAPLDDSGMPKDRFSAEMPDATLATLKIQPSEPRDSAVYFCASGPGPVNTYEQYFGPGTRLTVT.